This T cell receptor (beta chain) was obtained from a study of Ad26.COV2.S vaccination and SARS-CoV-2 variants. Looking at the study overall: Among those in the COV1001 Ad26.COV2.S trial arm was the donor. The study's findings and limits: Greater spike-specific TCR breadth was seen in vaccine recipients than in placebo recipients. Total T cell responses may have been underestimated by the TCR breadth and depth analyses.

Treatment given: some 20 received Ad26.COV2.S at low or high dose, single or two shots; roughly five received placebo; per-sample allocation not given. Sampling took place 63 days after the first vaccine or placebo injection. An 18-55-year-old adult in Boston served as donor. Germline CDR1 LGHDT, CDR2 YNNKEL (reference sequence). The CDR3 consists of 16 residues. Trimming cost V 5 bases and J 5 bases; bases outside gene matches: 11. The protocol was immunoSEQ multiplex PCR, while the TCRdb copy is restricted to in-frame clones and leaves out a portion. The sample shows over 300,000 clones, 83% of them seen only once. As regards this clone: Its specificity is not known.

The sample here was peripheral blood, taken in a trial of Ad26.COV2.S vaccine versus placebo. The origin of this receptor is a person aged 18-60 years who received the Ad26.COV2.S COVID-19 vaccine or a placebo. The chain combines TRBV3-1 (or the pseudogene TRBV3-2) with TRBJ1-2; 10 bases line up with TRBD1. In DNA form, the CDR3 reads TGTGCCAGCAGCTTCCCGGGGGGACAGGGGAATTATGGCTACACCTTC. This codes for CASSFPGGQGNYGYTF.